This entry features one T cell receptor (beta chain) sequence. Its antigen is still unknown. No much larger clonotype is one base removed from it; base qualities were not supplied. CDR1 and CDR2 are read off the germline V gene (reference sequence) as SEHNR and FQNEAQ. From the cysteine up to the phenylalanine, the CDR3 has a length of 16 residues. Only CDR3 DNA remains: 48 bases, in frame from the first base. Cut back by 4 bases and 10 bases, the V and J ends lie 20 bases apart. This entry belongs to a study of T cells in localized non-small cell lung cancer (dated by TCRdb to 2018 to 2021). Some background on the complete study: Comparing tumors with uninvolved tumor-adjacent lungs, the study looked at the T cell repertoires of roughly 250 patients with early-stage NSCLC. All 250 or so NSCLC patients in the cohort were treatment-naive and had localized lung tumors that were resected. Of the NSCLC patients, about 130 were male and 85 to 110 were female, and the mean age was around 66 years. Overall results and qualifications from the work: Of the top 100 tumor clones, a median of around 57 were detected in paired uninvolved adjacent lung; under 35 were also among that lung's top 100. Longer overall survival was associated with higher blood T cell density, whereas shorter survival was associated with higher adjacent-lung clonality. Since the design was exploratory, TCR variables were selected using unadjusted p-values with no false-discovery rate correction. Because multi-region tumor sequencing was not performed, intratumor heterogeneity could not be ruled out. Uninvolved tumor-adjacent lung showed the highest T cell clonality, higher than tumor, which suggests more focused antigenic responses in the adjacent lung.

At diagnosis, peripheral blood, uninvolved tumor-adjacent lung and tumor were collected and stored as a combination of fresh-frozen and FFPE material. Blood samples were analyzed as peripheral blood mononuclear cells for TCR repertoire profiling. The immunoSEQ Assay was used to sequence TCR beta CDR3 regions from DNA. Per the authors' processing: T cell density was computed as TCR beta template counts normalized to usable DNA estimated by amplifying housekeeping genes. Richness was estimated with the preseqR package, extrapolating to 400,000 templates for PBMC samples and 120,000 templates for tissue samples. Clonality was calculated as one minus Pielou's evenness. Tissue-enriched TCRs were identified by differential abundance testing using productive amino-acid clonotypes, minimum total count 5 and alpha 0.1. The Jaccard Index and the Morisita Overlap Index were used to quantify repertoire overlap between compartments. GLIPH grouped TCR beta CDR3s together with public tetramer-defined viral CDR3s, and a viral motif had to include at least three viral sequences and also show V-gene enrichment. The table was pulled from immuneACCESS by TCRdb, which kept in-frame rearrangements only. Such tables lose some clones; where checked, under half of the loss comes from unresolved V genes, and the rest has no known cause. The V and J calls and the clone size are those of that table, but D and trimming were determined from the DNA. Present in this sample are 25,000 or so clones, around nine tenths of which were seen just once. The top ten hold roughly 6% of the sample.

The sequence was collected from a man aged 35 to 69 with stage II lung adenocarcinoma. Specimen: PBMCs, collected before any cancer treatment. The V gene is TRBV7-9 and the J gene is TRBJ1-6; no D gene is confidently identified. The DNA sequence is TGTGCCAGCAGCTCCCCGACCACAGAGAATGGCTCACCCCTCCACTTT. This encodes CASSSPTTENGSPLHF.